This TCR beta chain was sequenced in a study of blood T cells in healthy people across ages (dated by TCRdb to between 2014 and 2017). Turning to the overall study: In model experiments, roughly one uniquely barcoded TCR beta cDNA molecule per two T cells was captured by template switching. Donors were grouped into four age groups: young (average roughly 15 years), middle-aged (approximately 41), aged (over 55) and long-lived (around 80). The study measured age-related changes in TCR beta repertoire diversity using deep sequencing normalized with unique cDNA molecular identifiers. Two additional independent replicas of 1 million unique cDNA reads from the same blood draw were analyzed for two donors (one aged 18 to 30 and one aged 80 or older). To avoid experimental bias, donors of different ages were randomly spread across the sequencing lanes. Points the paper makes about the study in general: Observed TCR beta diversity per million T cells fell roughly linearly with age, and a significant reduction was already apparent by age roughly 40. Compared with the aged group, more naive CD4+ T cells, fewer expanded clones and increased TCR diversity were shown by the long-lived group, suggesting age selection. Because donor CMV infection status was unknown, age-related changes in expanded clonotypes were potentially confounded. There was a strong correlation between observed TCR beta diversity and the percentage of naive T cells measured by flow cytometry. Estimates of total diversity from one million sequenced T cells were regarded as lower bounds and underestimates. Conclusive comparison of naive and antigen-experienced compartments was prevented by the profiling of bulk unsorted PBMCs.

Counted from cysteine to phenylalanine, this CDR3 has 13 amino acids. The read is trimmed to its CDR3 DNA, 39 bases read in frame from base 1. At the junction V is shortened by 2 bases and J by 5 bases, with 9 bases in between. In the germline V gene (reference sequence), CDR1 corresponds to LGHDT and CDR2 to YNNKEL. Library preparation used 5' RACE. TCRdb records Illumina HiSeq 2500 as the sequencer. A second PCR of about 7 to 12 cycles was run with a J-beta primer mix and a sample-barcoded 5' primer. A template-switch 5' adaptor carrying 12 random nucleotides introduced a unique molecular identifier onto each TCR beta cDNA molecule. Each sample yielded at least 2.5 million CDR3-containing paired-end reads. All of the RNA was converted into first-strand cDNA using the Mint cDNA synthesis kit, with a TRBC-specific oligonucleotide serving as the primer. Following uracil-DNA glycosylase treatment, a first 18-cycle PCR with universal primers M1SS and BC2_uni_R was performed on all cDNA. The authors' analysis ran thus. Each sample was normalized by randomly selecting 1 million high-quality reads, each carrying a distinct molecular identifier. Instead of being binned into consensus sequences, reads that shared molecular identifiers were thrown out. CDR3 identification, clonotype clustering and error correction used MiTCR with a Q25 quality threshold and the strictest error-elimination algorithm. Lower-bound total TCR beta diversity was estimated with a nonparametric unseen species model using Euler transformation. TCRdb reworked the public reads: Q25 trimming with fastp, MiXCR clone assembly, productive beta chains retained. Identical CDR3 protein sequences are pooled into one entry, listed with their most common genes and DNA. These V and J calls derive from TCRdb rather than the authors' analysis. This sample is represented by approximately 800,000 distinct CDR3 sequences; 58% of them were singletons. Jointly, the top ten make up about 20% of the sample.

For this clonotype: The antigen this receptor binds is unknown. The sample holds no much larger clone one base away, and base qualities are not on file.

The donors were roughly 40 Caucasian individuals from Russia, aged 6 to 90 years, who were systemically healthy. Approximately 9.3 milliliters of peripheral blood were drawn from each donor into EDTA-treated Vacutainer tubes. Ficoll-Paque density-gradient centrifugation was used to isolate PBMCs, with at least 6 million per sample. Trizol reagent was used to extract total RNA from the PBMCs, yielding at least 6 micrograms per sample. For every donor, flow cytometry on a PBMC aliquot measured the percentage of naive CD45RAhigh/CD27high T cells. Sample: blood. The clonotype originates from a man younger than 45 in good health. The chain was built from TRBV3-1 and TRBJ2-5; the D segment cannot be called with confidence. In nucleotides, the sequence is TGTGCCAGCAGCCAACCGATGGGGGAGACCCAGTACTTC. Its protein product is CASSQPMGETQYF.